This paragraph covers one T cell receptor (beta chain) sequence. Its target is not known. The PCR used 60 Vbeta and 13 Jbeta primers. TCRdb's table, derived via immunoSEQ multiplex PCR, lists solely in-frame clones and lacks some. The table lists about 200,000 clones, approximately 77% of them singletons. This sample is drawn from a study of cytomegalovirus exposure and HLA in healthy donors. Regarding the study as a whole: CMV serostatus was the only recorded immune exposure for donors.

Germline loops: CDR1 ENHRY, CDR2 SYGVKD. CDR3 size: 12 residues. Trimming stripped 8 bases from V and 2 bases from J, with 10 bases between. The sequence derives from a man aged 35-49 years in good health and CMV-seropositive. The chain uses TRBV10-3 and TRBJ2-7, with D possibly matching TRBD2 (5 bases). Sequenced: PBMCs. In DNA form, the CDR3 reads TGTGCCATCGGACTTCGCGCCTACGAGCAGTACTTC. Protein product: CAIGLRAYEQYF.